This T cell receptor (beta chain) was sequenced for a study of T cells in Graves' hyperthyroidism and ophthalmopathy. Between the trimmed V and J ends, which lost 3 bases and 0 bases, there was a span of 8 bases. The CDR3 totals 14 residues. The diagnoses drew upon clinical symptoms, serum thyroxine and TRAb, thyroid ultrasound and orbital computed tomography. Ten or more counts support this clonotype. Its target is unknown. Study-wide results and caveats: Most thyroid-expanded clonotypes above 0.001 were also found in blood.

TCR beta CDR3 sequences were amplified from RNA transcripts. With the HTBI primer set, the TCR CDR3 went through a first round of RT-PCR. TCRdb re-analysed the multiplex PCR reads in MiXCR, keeping a single row per CDR3 protein. The sample has about 290,000 distinct CDR3 sequences, about an eighth seen once; the top ten hold 7.9%. Material: blood. The chain carries TRBV12-3 or TRBV12-4 and TRBJ1-1; no firm D call. The receptor comes from a woman in her thirties or forties with Graves' hyperthyroidism. The CDR3: CASSFPELNTEAFF. CDR3 DNA: TGTGCCAGCAGTTTCCCAGAACTGAACACTGAAGCTTTCTTT.